What follows is one T cell receptor (beta chain) and its context. The target antigen is unknown. PCR was performed using 60 Vbeta and 13 Jbeta primers. Some clones are missing from TCRdb's copy, which holds only in-frame ones; the method was immunoSEQ multiplex PCR. The table lists 150,000 to 180,000 clones, 75% to 85% of them singletons. This entry comes from a study of cytomegalovirus exposure and HLA in healthy donors. Study-wide points: As a later analysis revealed, most CMV-associated TCR beta chains appeared HLA-restricted. Per published reports, the classifier diagnosed cytomegalovirus status with high specificity and sensitivity. Later, TCR association rates were found to vary by HLA locus, highest for DRB1 and lowest for HLA-C. Several top significant clusters appeared, in a later analysis, to be linked to common viral pathogens.

This TCR came from a man aged 25 to 45 in good health and CMV-seropositive. Sequences were obtained from PBMCs.

CDR3 DNA: TGTGCCAGCAGCCTACGCCGGGGGGCCGGGGAGCTGTTTTTT. Translating it yields CASSLRRGAGELFF. The chain carries TRBV14 and TRBJ2-2, with 7 bases fitting TRBD2. Looked up from germline, CDR1 is SGHDN and CDR2 is FVKESK. There are 14 residues in the CDR3. J lost 6 bases, V lost 4 bases, and 5 bases had no gene match.